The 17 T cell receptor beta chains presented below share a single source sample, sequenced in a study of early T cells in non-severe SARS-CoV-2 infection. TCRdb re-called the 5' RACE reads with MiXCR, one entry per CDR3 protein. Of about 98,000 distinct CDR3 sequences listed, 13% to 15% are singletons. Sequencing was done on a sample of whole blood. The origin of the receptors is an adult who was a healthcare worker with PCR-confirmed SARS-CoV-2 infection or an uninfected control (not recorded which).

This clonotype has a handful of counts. CDR3 in amino acids: CASSQFTVPAGDTQYF. As DNA, the CDR3 is TGTGCCAGCAGCCAGTTTACCGTCCCGGCGGGAGATACGCAGTATTTT. The chain carries TRBV3-1 and TRBJ2-3; D is perhaps TRBD2 (5 bases). The V gene's germline CDR1 is LGHDT and CDR2 YNNKEL (reference sequence). Between the trimmed V and J ends, which lost 3 bases and 5 bases, there was a span of 18 bases. The CDR3 is 16 residues long.

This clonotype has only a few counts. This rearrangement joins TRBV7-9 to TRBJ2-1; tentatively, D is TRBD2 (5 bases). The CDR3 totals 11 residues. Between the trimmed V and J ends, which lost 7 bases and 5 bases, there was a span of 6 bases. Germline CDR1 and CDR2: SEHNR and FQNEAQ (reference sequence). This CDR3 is CASTGNNEQFF. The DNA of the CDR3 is TGTGCCAGCACGGGAAACAATGAGCAGTTCTTC.

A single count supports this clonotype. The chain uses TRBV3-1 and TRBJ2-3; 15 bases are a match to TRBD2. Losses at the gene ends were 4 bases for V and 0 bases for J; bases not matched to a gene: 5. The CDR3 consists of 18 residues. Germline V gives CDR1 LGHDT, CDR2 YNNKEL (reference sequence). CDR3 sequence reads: CASSPGTSGRPSTDTQYF. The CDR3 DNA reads TGTGCCAGCAGCCCCGGGACTAGCGGGAGGCCAAGCACAGATACGCAGTATTTT.

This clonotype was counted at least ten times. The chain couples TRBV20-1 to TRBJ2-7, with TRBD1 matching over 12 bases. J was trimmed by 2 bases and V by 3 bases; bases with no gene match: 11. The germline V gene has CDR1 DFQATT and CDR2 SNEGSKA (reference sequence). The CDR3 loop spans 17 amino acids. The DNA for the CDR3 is TGCAGTGCTAGTCTGGGACAGGGGGCTCGGTCACCCTACGAGCAGTACTTC. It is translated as CSASLGQGARSPYEQYF.

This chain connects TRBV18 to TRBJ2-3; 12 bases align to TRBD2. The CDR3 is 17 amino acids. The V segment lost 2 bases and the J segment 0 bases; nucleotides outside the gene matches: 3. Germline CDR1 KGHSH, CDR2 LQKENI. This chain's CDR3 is CASSPIGTSGSTDTQYF. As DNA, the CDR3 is TGTGCCAGCTCACCAATCGGGACTAGCGGGAGCACAGATACGCAGTATTTT.

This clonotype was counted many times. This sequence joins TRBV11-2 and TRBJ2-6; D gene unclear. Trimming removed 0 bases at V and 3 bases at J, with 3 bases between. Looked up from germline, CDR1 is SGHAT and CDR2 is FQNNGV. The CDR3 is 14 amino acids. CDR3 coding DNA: TGTGCCAGCAGCTTAGATCGTGGGGCCAACGTCCTGACTTTC. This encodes CASSLDRGANVLTF.

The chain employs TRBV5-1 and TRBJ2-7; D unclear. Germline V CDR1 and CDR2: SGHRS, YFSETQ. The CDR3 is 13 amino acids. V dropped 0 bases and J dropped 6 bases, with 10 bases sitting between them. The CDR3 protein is CASSLDPRGEQYF. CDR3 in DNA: TGCGCCAGCAGCTTGGATCCCCGCGGCGAGCAGTACTTC.

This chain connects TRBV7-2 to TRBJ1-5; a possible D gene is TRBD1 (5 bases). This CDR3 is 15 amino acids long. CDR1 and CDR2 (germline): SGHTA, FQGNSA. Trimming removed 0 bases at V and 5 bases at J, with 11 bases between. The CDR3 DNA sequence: TGTGCCAGCAGCTTAGCGAGGGGCAGAGATCAGCCCCAGCATTTT. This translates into CASSLARGRDQPQHF.

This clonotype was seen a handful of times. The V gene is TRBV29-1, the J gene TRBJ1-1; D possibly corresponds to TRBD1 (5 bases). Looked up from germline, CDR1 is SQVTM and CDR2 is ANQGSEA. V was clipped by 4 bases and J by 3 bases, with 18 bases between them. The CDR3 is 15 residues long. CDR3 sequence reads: CSVASPRGVHTEAFF. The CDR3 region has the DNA TGCAGCGTTGCCTCACCCCGGGGGGTCCACACTGAAGCTTTCTTT. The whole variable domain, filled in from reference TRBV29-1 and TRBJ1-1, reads SAVISQKPSRDICQRGTSLTIQCQVDSQVTMMFWYRQQPGQSLTLIATANQGSEATYESGFVIDKFPISRPNLTFSTLTVSNMSPEDSSIYLCSVASPRGVHTEAFFGQGTRLTVV.

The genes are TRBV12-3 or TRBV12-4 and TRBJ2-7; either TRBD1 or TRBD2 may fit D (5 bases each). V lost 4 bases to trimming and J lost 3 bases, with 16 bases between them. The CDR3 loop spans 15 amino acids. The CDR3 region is CASSSGQRGFYEQYF. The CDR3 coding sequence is TGTGCCAGCAGTTCGGGGCAGCGCGGATTCTACGAGCAGTACTTC.

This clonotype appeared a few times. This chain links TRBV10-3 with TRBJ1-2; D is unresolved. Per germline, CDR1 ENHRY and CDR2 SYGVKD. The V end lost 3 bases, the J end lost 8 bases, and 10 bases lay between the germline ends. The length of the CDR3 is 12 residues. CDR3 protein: CAISEPATGYTF. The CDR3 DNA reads TGTGCCATCAGTGAACCCGCCACCGGCTACACCTTC.

The chain's CDR3 is CASTGSTMNTEAFF. The CDR3 region has the DNA TGTGCCAGCACTGGCAGCACCATGAACACTGAAGCTTTCTTT. The rearrangement links TRBV7-9 to TRBJ1-1, with D hard to call. The CDR3 loop spans 14 amino acids. Trimming shortened V by 7 bases and J by 0 bases, and 12 bases separated the two germline ends. Germline CDR1 SEHNR, CDR2 FQNEAQ (reference sequence). Drawing the rest from reference TRBV7-9 and TRBJ1-1, the complete variable domain is DTGVSQNPRHKITKRGQNVTFRCDPISEHNRLYWYRQTLGQGPEFLTYFQNEAQLEKSRLLSDRFSAERPKGSFSTLEIQRTEQGDSAMYLCASTGSTMNTEAFFGQGTRLTVV.

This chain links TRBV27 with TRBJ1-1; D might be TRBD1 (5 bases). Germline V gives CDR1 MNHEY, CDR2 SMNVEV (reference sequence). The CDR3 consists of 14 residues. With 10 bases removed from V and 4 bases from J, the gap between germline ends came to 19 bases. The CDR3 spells CATRLWGRGTEAFF. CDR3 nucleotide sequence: TGTGCCACCAGGCTTTGGGGGAGAGGCACTGAAGCTTTCTTT.

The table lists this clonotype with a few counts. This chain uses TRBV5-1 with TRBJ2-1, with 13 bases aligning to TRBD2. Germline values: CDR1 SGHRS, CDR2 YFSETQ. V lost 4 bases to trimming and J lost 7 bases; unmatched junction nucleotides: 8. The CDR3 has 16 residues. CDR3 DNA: TGCGCCAGCAGCCTCGGACTAGCGGGAGCGGGGAATGAGCAGTTCTTC. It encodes CASSLGLAGAGNEQFF.

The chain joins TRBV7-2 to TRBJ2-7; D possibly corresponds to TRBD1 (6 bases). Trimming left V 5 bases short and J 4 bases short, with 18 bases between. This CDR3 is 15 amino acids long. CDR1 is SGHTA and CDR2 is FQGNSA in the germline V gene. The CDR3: CASSMIRGGGYEQYF. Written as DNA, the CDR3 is TGTGCCAGCAGCATGATCAGGGGTGGAGGTTACGAGCAGTACTTC.

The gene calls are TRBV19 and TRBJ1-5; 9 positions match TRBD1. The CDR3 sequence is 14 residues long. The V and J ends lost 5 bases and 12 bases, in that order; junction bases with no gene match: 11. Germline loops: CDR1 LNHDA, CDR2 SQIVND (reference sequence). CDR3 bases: TGTGCCAGTAGTCCGGGACAGGGATGGGAGGACCAGCATTTT. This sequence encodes CASSPGQGWEDQHF.

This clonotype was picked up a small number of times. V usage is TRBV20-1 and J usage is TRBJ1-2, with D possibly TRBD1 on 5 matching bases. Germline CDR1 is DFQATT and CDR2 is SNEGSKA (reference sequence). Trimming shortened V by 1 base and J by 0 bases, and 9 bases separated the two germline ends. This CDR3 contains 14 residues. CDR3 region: CSARGTGSNYGYTF. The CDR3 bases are TGCAGTGCTAGAGGAACAGGATCTAACTATGGCTACACCTTC.